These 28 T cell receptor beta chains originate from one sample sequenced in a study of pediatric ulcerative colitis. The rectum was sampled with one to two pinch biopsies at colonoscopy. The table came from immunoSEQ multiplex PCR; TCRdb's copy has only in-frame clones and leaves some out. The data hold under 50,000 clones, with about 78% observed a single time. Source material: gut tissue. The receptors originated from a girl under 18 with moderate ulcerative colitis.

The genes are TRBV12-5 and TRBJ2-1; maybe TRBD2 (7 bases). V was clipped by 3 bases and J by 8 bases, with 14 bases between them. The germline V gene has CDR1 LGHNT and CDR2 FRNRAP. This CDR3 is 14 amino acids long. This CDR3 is CASGFGGGLDEQFF. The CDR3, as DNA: TGTGCTAGTGGTTTTGGGGGGGGCTTAGATGAGCAGTTCTTC.

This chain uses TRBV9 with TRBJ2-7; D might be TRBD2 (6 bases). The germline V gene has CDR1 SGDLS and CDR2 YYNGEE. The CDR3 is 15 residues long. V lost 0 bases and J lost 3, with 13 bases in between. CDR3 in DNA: TGTGCCAGCAGCGTAGGTTCTAGCGTACTCTACGAGCAGTACTTC. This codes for CASSVGSSVLYEQYF.

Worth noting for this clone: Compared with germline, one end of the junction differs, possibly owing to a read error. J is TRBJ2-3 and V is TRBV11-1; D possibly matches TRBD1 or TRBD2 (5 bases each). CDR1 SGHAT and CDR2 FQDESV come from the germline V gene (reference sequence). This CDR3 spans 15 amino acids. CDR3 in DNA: TGTGCCAGCAGCTTAGAAGGGACGAGCATAGATACGCAGTATTTT. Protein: CASSLEGTSIDTQYF.

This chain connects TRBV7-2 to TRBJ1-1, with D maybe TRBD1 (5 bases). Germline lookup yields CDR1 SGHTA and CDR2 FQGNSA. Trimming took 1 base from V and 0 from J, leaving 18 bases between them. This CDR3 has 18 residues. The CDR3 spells CASSLGHPGQRMNTEAFF. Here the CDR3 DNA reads TGTGCCAGCAGCTTAGGACATCCCGGACAACGAATGAACACTGAAGCTTTCTTT. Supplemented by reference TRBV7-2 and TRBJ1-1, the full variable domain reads GAGVSQSPSNKVTEKGKDVELRCDPISGHTALYWYRQSLGQGLEFLIYFQGNSAPDKSGLPSDRFSAERTGGSVSTLTIQRTQQEDSAVYLCASSLGHPGQRMNTEAFFGQGTRLTVV.

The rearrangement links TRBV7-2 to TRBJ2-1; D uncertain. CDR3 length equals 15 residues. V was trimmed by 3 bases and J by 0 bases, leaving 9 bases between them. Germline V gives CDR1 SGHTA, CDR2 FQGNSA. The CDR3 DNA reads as TGTGCCAGCAGCTTGGGAACGTTCTCCTACAATGAGCAGTTCTTC. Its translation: CASSLGTFSYNEQFF.

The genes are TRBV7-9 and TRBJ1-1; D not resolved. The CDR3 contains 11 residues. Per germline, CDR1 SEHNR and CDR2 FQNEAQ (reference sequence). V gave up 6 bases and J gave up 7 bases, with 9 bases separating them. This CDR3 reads CASSSKFEAFF. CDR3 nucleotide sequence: TGTGCCAGCAGTAGCAAGTTTGAAGCTTTCTTT.

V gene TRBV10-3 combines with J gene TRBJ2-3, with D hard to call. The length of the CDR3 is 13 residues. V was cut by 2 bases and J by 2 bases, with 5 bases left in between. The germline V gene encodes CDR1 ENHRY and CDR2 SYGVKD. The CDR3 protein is CAISEDLTDTQYF. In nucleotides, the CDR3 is TGTGCCATCAGTGAGGACCTCACAGATACGCAGTATTTT.

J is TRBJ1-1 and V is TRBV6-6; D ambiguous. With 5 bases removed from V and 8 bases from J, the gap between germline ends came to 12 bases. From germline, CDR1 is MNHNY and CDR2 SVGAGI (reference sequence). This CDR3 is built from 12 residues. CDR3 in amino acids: CASSDGPREAFF. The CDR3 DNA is TGTGCCAGCAGTGACGGGCCCCGAGAAGCTTTCTTT.

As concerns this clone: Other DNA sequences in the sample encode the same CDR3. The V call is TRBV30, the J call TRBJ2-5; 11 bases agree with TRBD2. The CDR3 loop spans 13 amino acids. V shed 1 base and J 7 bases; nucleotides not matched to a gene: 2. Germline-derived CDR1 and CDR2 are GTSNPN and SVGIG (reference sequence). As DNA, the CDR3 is TGTGCCTGGAGTGGACTAGCGGGGAGGACCCAGTACTTC. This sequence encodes CAWSGLAGRTQYF.

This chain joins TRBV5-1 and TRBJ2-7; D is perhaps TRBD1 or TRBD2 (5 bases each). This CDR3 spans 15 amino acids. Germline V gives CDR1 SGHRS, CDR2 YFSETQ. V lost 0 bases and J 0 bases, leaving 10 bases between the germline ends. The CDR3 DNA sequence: TGCGCCAGCAGCTTGGGGGGGACCGACTCCTACGAGCAGTACTTC. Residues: CASSLGGTDSYEQYF.

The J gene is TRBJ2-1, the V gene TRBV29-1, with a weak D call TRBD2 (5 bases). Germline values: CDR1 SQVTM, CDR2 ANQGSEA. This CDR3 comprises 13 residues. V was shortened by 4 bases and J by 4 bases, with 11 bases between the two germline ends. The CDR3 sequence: CSVGAGLYNEQFF. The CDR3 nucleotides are TGCAGCGTTGGGGCGGGCCTTTACAATGAGCAGTTCTTC.

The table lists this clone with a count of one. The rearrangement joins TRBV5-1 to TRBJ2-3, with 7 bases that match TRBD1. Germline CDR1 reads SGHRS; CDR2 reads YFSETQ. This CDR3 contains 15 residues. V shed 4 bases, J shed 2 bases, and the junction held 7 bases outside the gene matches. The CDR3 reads CASSEGQTNTDTQYF. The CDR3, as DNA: TGCGCCAGCAGCGAGGGACAGACTAACACAGATACGCAGTATTTT.

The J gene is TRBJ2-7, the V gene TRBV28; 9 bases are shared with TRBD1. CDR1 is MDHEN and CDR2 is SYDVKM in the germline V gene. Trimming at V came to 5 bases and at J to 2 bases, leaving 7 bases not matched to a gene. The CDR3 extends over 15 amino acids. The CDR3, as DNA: TGTGCCAGCAGTCCCTGGACAGGGGCCCCCTACGAGCAGTACTTC. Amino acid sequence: CASSPWTGAPYEQYF.

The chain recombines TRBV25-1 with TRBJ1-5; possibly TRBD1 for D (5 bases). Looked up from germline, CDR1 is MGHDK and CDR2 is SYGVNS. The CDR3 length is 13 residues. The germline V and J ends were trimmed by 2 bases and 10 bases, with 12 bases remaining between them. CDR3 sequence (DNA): TGTGCCAGCAGTGAAAGGGGTTCGGGACCCCAGCATTTT. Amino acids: CASSERGSGPQHF.

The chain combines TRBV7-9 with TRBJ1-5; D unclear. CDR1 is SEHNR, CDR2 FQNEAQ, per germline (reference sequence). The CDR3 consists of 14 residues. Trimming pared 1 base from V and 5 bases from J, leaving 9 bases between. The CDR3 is CASSLGADHQPQHF. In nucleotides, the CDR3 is TGTGCCAGCAGCTTAGGGGCAGACCATCAGCCCCAGCATTTT.

The CDR3 coding sequence is TGTGCCAGCAGTGATAACGGTTTTAACCTGGCGGGAGGATACAATGAGCAGTTCTTC. Translating gives CASSDNGFNLAGGYNEQFF. The rearrangement links TRBV6-1 to TRBJ2-1; 8 positions match TRBD2. The trim removed 3 bases at V and 4 bases at J, leaving 17 bases unmatched. Germline CDR1 MNHNS, CDR2 SASEGT. This CDR3 has 19 amino acids.

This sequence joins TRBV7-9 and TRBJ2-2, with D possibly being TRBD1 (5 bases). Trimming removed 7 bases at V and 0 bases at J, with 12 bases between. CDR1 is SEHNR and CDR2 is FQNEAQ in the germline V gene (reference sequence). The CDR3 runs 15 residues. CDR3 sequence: CASKFETANTGELFF. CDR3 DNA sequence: TGTGCCAGCAAGTTCGAGACAGCGAACACCGGGGAGCTGTTTTTT.

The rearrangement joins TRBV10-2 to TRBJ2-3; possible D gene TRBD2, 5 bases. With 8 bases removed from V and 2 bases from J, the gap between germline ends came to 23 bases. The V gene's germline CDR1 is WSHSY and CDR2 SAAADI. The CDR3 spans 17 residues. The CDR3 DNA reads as TGCGCCAGCGGGGAGACCCGTCAAAGCCCTCTCACAGATACGCAGTATTTT. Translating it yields CASGETRQSPLTDTQYF.

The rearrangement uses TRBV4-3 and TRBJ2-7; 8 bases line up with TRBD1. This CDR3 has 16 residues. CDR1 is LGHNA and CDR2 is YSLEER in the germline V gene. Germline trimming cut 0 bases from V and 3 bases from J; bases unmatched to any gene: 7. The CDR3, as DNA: TGCGCCAGCAGCCAAGACGCGACAGGGGAATTCTACGAGCAGTACTTC. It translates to CASSQDATGEFYEQYF.

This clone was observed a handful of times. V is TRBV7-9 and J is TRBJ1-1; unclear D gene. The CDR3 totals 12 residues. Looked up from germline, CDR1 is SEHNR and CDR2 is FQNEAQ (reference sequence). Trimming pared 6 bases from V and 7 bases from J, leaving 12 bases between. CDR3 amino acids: CASSQGGYEAFF. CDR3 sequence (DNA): TGTGCCAGCAGTCAAGGAGGATATGAAGCTTTCTTT. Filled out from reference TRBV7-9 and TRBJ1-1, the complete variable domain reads DTGVSQNPRHKITKRGQNVTFRCDPISEHNRLYWYRQTLGQGPEFLTYFQNEAQLEKSRLLSDRFSAERPKGSFSTLEIQRTEQGDSAMYLCASSQGGYEAFFGQGTRLTVV.

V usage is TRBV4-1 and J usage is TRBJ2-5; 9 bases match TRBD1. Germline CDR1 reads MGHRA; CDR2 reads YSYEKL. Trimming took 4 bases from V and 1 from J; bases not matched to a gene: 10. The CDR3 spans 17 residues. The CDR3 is CASSPGQGRRPQETQYF. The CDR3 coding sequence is TGCGCCAGCAGCCCGGGACAGGGAAGGAGACCCCAAGAGACCCAGTACTTC.

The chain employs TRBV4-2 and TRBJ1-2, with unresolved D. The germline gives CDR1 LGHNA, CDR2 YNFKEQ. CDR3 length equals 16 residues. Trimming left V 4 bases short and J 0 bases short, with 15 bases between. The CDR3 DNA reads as TGTGCCAGCAGCCCAGGTGGAGGGCCAGCTAACTATGGCTACACCTTC. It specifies CASSPGGGPANYGYTF.

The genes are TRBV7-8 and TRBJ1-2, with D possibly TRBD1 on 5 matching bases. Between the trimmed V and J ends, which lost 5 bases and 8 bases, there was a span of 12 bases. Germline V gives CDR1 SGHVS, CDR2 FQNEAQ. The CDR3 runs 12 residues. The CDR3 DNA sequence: TGTGCCAGCAGCACCAATACAGGCGGCTACACCTTC. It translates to CASSTNTGGYTF.

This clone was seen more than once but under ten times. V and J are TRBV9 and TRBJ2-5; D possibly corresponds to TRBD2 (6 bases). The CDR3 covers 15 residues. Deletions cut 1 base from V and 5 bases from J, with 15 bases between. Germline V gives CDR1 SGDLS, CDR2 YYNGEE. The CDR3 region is CASSVSPGVGETQYF. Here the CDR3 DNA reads TGTGCCAGCAGCGTAAGTCCGGGGGTCGGGGAGACCCAGTACTTC.

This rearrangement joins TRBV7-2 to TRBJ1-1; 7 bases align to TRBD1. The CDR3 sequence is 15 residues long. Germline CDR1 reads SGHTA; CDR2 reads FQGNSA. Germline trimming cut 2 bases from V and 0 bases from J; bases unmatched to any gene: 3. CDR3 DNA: TGTGCCAGCAGCTTACGAGGGACAGTGAACACTGAAGCTTTCTTT. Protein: CASSLRGTVNTEAFF. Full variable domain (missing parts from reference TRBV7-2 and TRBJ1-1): GAGVSQSPSNKVTEKGKDVELRCDPISGHTALYWYRQSLGQGLEFLIYFQGNSAPDKSGLPSDRFSAERTGGSVSTLTIQRTQQEDSAVYLCASSLRGTVNTEAFFGQGTRLTVV.

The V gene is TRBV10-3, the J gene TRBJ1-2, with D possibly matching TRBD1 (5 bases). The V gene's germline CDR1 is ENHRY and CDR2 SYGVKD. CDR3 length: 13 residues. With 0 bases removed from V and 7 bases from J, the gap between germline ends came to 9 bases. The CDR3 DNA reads TGTGCCATCAGTGAGTCGGGGCGTCCTGGCTACACCTTC. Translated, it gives CAISESGRPGYTF.

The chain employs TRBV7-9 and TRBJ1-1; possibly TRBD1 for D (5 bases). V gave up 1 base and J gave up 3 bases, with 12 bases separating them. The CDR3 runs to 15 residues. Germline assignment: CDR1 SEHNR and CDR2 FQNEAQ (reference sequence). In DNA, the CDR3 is TGTGCCAGCAGCTTAGGTGTAGGGACGTACACTGAAGCTTTCTTT. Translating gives CASSLGVGTYTEAFF.

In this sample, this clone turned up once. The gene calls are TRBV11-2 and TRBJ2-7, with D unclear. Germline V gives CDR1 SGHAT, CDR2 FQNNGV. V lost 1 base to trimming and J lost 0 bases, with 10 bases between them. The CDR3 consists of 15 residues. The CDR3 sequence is CASSLGVRASYEQYF. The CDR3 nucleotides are TGTGCCAGCAGCTTAGGGGTCAGAGCCTCCTACGAGCAGTACTTC.